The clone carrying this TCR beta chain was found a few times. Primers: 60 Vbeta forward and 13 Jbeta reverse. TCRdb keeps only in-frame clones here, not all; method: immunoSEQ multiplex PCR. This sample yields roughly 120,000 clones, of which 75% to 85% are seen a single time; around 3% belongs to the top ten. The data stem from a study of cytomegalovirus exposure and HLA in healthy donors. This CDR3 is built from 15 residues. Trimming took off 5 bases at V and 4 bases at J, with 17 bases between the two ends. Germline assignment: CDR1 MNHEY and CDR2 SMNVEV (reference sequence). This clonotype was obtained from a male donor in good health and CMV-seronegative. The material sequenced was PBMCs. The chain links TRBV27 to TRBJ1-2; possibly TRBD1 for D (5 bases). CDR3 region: CASSPLPAGIYGYTF. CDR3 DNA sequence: TGTGCCAGCAGTCCCCTCCCTGCAGGGATCTATGGCTACACCTTC.